This T cell receptor (beta chain) was sequenced during a study of OX40 agonist ivuxolimab in advanced cancers. Study information: Treatment received earlier with anti-PD-1, anti-PD-L1 or anti-CTLA-4 agents was allowed, and 40% had some. General study findings and limits: Relative to CD4+ cells, CD8+ T cells on average had more expanded clones.

The germline V and J ends were trimmed by 3 bases and 1 base, with 0 bases remaining between them. The CDR3 has 11 amino acids. Germline-derived CDR1 and CDR2 are MNHNS and SASEGT. Data came from immunoSEQ multiplex PCR; TCRdb stores just in-frame clones and leaves some out. The table lists 50,000 to 65,000 clones, roughly nine tenths of them singletons. To note about this clone: Its antigen is undetermined.

The sequence was obtained from an adult with an advanced solid tumor such as melanoma, head and neck, liver or kidney cancer. The chain employs TRBV6-1 and TRBJ1-1; D gene unclear. The source was CD4+ or CD8+ T cells sorted from blood, collected in a trial of the OX40 agonist ivuxolimab. The CDR3 nucleotides are TGTGCCAGCAGTGAGAACACTGAAGCTTTCTTT. Translation gives CASSENTEAFF.